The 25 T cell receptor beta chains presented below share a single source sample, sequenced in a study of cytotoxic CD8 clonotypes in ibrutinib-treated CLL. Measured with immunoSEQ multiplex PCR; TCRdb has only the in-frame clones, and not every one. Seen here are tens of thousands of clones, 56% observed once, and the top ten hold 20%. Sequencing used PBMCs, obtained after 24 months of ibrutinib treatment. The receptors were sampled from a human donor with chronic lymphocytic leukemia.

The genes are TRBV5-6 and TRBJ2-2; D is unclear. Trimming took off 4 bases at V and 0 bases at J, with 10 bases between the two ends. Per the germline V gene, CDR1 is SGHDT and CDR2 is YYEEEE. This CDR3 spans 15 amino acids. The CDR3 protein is CASSPTGANTGELFF. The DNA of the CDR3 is TGTGCCAGCAGCCCTACGGGCGCGAACACCGGGGAGCTGTTTTTT. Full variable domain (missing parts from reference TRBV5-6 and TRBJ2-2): DAGVTQSPTHLIKTRGQQVTLRCSPKSGHDTVSWYQQALGQGPQFIFQYYEEEERQRGNFPDRFSGHQFPNYSSELNVNALLLGDSALYLCASSPTGANTGELFFGEGSRLTVL.

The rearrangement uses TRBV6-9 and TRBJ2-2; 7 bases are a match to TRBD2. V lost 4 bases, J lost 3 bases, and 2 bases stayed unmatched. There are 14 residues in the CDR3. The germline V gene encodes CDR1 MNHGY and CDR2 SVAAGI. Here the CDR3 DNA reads TGTGCCAGCAGTTCGAGCGGGGACACCGGGGAGCTGTTTTTT. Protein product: CASSSSGDTGELFF.

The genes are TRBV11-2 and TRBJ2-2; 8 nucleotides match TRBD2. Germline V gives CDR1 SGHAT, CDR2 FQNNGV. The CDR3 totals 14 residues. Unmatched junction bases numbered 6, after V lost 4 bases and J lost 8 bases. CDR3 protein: CASSYGLAQGELFF. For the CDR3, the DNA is TGTGCCAGCAGCTATGGACTAGCTCAAGGGGAGCTGTTTTTT.

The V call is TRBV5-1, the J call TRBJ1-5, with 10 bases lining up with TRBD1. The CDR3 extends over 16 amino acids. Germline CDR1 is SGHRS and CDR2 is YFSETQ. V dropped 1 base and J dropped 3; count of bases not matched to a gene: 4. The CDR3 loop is CASSLSGQGNNQPQHF. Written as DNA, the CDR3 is TGCGCCAGCAGCTTGTCGGGACAGGGGAACAATCAGCCCCAGCATTTT. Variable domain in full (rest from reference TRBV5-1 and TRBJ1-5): KAGVTQTPRYLIKTRGQQVTLSCSPISGHRSVSWYQQTPGQGLQFLFEYFSETQRNKGNFPGRFSGRQFSNSRSEMNVSTLELGDSALYLCASSLSGQGNNQPQHFGDGTRLSIL.

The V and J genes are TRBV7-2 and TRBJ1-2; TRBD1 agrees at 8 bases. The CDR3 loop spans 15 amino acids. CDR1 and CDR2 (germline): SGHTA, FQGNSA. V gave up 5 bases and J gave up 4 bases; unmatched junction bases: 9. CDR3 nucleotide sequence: TGTGCCAGCAGCCGCAGTGGACAGGGAGTCTATGGCTACACCTTC. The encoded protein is CASSRSGQGVYGYTF.

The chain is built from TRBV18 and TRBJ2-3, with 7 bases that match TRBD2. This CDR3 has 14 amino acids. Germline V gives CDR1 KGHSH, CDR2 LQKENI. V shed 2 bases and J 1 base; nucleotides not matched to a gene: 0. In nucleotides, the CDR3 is TGTGCCAGCTCACCAGGGGGGGGCACAGATACGCAGTATTTT. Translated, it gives CASSPGGGTDTQYF.

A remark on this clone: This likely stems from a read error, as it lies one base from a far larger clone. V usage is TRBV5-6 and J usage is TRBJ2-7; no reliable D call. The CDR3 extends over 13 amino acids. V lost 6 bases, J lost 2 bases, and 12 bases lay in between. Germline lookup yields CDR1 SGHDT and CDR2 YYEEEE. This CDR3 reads CASNPQDAYEQYF. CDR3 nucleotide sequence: TGTGCCAGCAATCCCCAGGATGCCTACGAGCAGTACTTC.

The CDR3 sequence: CASSATRPTGELFF. CDR3 DNA: TGCGCCAGCAGCGCGACTAGACCTACCGGGGAGCTGTTTTTT. The chain joins TRBV5-1 to TRBJ2-2, with a possible D match to TRBD2 (6 bases). The CDR3 spans 14 residues. V lost 4 bases and J 5 bases, leaving 12 bases between the germline ends. Germline V gene lookup returns CDR1 SGHRS and CDR2 YFSETQ.

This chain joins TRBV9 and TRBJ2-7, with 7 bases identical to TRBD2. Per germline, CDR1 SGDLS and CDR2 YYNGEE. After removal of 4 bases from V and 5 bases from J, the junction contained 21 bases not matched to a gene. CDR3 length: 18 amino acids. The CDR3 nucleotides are TGTGCCAGCAGCCCGAGGTGGGTGGGAGGGGCATTTTCTGACGAGCAGTACTTC. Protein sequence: CASSPRWVGGAFSDEQYF.

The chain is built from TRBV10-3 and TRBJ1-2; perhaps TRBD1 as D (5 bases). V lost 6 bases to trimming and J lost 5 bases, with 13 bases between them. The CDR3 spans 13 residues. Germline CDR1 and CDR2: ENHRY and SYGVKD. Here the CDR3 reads CAIRGVDRYGYTF. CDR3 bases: TGTGCCATCAGGGGTGTTGACAGATATGGCTACACCTTC.

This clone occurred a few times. The CDR3 DNA sequence: TGTGCTTCAGGAGCGGACAGGTCCCTAAGTACCCAGTACTTC. This sequence encodes CASGADRSLSTQYF. V and J are TRBV2 and TRBJ2-5, with 7 nucleotides matching TRBD1. This CDR3 spans 14 amino acids. CDR1 is SNHLY, CDR2 FYNNEI, per germline.

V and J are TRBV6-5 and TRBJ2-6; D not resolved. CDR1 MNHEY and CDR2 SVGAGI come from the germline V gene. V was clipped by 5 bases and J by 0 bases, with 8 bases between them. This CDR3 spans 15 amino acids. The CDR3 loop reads CASSPDFSGANVLTF. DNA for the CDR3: TGTGCCAGCAGTCCAGATTTCTCTGGGGCCAACGTCCTGACTTTC.

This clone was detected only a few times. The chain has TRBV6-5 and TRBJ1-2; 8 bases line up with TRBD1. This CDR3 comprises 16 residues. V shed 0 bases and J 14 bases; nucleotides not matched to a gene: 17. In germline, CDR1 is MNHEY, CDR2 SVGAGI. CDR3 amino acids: CASSYSYARTGRDYTF. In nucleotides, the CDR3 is TGTGCCAGCAGTTACTCCTACGCCAGGACAGGGAGGGATTATACCTTC.

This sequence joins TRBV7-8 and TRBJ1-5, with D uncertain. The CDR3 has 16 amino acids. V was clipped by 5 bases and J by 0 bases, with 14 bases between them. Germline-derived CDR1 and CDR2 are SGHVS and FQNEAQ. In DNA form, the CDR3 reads TGTGCCAGCAGCCCGAGGGTTTCCTCTAGCAATCAGCCCCAGCATTTT. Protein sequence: CASSPRVSSSNQPQHF.

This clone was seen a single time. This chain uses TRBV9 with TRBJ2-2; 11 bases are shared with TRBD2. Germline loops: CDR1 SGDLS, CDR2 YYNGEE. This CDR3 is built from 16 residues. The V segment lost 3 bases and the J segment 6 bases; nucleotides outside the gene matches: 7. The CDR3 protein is CASSALAGGLAGELFF. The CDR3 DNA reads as TGTGCCAGCAGCGCCCTAGCGGGAGGCCTCGCCGGGGAGCTGTTTTTT.

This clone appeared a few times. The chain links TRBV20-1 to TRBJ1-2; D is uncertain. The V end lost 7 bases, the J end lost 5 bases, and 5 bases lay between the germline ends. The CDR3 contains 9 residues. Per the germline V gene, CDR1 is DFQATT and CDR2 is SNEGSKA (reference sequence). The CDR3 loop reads CSVMYGYTF. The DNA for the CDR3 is TGCAGTGTTATGTATGGCTACACCTTC.

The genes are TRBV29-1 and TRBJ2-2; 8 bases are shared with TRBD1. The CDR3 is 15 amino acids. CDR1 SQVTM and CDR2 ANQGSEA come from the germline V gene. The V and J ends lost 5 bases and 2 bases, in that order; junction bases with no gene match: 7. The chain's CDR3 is CSVSSGQGNTGELFF. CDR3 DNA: TGCAGCGTTTCCTCTGGACAGGGAAACACCGGGGAGCTGTTTTTT.

CDR3 sequence (DNA): TGTGCCAGTAGTATCGGCCTCGGGACAGCCATGAACACTGAAGCTTTCTTT. Protein product: CASSIGLGTAMNTEAFF. This sequence joins TRBV19 and TRBJ1-1; 7 nucleotides agree with TRBD1. The CDR3 runs to 17 residues. J was trimmed by 0 bases and V by 3 bases; bases with no gene match: 10. Germline CDR1 LNHDA, CDR2 SQIVND (reference sequence).

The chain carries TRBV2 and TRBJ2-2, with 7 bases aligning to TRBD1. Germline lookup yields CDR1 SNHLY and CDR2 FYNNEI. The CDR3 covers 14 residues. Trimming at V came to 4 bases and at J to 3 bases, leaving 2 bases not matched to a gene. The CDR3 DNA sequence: TGTGCCAGCAGTGCCGGGACAGACACCGGGGAGCTGTTTTTT. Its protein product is CASSAGTDTGELFF.

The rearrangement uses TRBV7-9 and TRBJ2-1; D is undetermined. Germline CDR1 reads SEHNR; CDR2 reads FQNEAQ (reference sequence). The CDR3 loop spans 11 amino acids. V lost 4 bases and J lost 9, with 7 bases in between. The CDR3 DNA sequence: TGTGCCAGCAGCTGGGTAGGTGAGCAGTTCTTC. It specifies CASSWVGEQFF. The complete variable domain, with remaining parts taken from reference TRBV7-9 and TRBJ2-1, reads DTGVSQNPRHKITKRGQNVTFRCDPISEHNRLYWYRQTLGQGPEFLTYFQNEAQLEKSRLLSDRFSAERPKGSFSTLEIQRTEQGDSAMYLCASSWVGEQFFGPGTRLTVL.

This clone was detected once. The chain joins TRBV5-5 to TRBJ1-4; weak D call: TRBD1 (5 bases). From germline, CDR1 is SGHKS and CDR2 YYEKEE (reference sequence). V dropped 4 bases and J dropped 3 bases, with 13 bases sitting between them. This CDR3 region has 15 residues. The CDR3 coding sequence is TGTGCCAGCAGCCTGGAGGGAGGGGCTAATGAAAAACTGTTTTTT. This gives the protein CASSLEGGANEKLFF.

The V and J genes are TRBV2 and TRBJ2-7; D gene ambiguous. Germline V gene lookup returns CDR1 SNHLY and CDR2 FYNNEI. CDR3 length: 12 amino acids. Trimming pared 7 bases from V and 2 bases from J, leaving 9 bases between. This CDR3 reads CASKATAYEQYF. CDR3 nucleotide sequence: TGTGCCAGCAAGGCTACCGCCTACGAGCAGTACTTC.

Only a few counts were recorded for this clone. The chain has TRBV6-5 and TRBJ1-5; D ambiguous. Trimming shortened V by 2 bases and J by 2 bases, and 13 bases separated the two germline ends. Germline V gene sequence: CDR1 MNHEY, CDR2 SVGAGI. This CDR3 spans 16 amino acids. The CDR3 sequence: CASSYLPRAGNQPQHF. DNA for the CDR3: TGTGCCAGCAGTTACCTCCCTCGGGCGGGCAATCAGCCCCAGCATTTT.

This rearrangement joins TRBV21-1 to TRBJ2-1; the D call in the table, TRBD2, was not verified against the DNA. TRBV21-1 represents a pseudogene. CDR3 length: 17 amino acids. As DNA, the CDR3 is TGTGCCAGCAGCAAAGGCGAACTAGCGGGAGAAGCCGATGAGCAGTTCTTC. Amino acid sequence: CASSKGELAGEADEQFF.

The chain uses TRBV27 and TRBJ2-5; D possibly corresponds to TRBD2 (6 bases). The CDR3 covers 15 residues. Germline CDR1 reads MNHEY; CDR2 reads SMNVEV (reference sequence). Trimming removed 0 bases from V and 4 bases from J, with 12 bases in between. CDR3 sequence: CASSLSGGPTETQYF. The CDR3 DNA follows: TGTGCCAGCAGTTTATCGGGAGGTCCCACAGAGACCCAGTACTTC.